The present T cell receptor (beta chain) was sequenced within a study of regulatory T cells in long-lasting Graves disease (dated by TCRdb to the early 2020s). Background for the entire study: In the newly diagnosed Graves' disease group, patients had been taking antithyroid drugs for less than 3 months. This study used TCR sequencing and RNA sequencing of peripheral blood to compare persistent Graves' disease patients against newly diagnosed Graves' disease patients. The study took place in China and was registered as a clinical trial. TCR sequencing covered roughly 13 persistent and 20 or so newly diagnosed Graves' disease patients, some 33 samples in total.

What the study reported, not specific to this receptor: The authors noted that the small sample size was a limitation that may lower accuracy. Sequencing and analysis were limited to the TCR beta chain. Lower TCR Shannon entropy and fewer highly expanded clones were observed in persistent Graves' disease patients than in newly diagnosed patients, which suggested clonal expansion. Peripheral blood alone was examined, since thyroid tissue, which constituted the primary lesion, could not be accessed. More public clonotypes were shared among persistent patients (more than 2,500) than among newly diagnosed patients (966).

Receptors were amplified or captured by multiplex PCR. The data were produced on an Illumina HiSeq 4000. iRepertoire HTBI primers and Arm-PCR amplification of CDR3 regions were used to construct TCR beta libraries. Before sequencing, the PCR products underwent gel purification. From the authors' description of their analysis: Gene usage analysis of CDR3 amino acid clonotypes used the approximately 62 TRBV and 12 to 15 TRBJ segments found across samples. Filtered high-quality paired reads were merged into contigs using COPE and FqMerger. Contigs were aligned with BLAST to IMGT TRBV, TRBD and TRBJ reference genes, and CDR3 was defined per IMGT. Any clonotype with a frequency above 0.1% was counted as a highly expanded clone. Shannon entropy served as the measure of repertoire diversity, while the Gini coefficient captured V-J evenness. Clonotypes shared by more than one individual were considered public. TCRdb reanalyzed the raw reads on its own, using fastp at Q25 for trimming and MiXCR for clone calling, and kept in-frame beta chains. For every CDR3 protein sequence, its rows merge into one entry that carries the most common genes and DNA. The V and J calls here are based on TCRdb, not the publication. Counted in this sample were around 400,000 distinct CDR3 sequences; 15% to 19% of them appeared once. The ten largest clones add up to over 20% of the sample.

This clonotype has ten or more counts. The antigen it binds to is not known. Base qualities are not at hand, and no much larger clone is one base apart. The time point label here, explained by the study, means: newly diagnosed GD, antithyroid drugs for less than 3 months. RNA was extracted from PBMCs in TRIzol for both TCR sequencing and RNA sequencing. The diagnosis of Graves' disease followed American Thyroid Association guidelines. Patients were recruited from an endocrinology department in Xi'an, China. Each patient gave around 9.2 milliliters of peripheral blood, collected in an EDTA anticoagulant tube. Ficoll Paque Plus density gradient separation was used to isolate PBMCs, and no additional T cell sorting was done. An Agilent 2100 Bioanalyzer and agarose gel were used to assess RNA quality, and a NanoDrop 2000 was used to measure RNA concentration. The sequence came from a female donor with Graves disease. The material sequenced was peripheral blood mononuclear cells (PBMCs), taken at new diagnosis, from a patient treated with antithyroid drugs.

The sequence in DNA is TGTGCCAGCAGCTCAGCGGGACTCCCGATGAACACTGAAGCTTTCTTT. Its amino acids are CASSSAGLPMNTEAFF. This chain joins TRBV7-9 to TRBJ1-1, and possibly TRBD1, on 5 matching bases. CDR1 and CDR2 are read off the germline V gene (reference sequence) as SEHNR and FQNEAQ. V is shortened by 4 bases, J by 0 bases, and the region joining them spans 15 bases. The CDR3 numbers 16 residues from cysteine through phenylalanine. Of all the DNA, just the CDR3 is kept, 48 bases in frame from base 1.